These T cell receptor beta chains were read from a single sample in a study of blood T cell repertoires in COVID-19. Method: immunoSEQ multiplex PCR; TCRdb's copy keeps in-frame clones and lacks some. The data contain 300,000 or so clones, 80% to 90% of them singletons. The sample comprised peripheral blood. These receptors were obtained from a woman in her forties with acute or convalescent COVID-19. Each CDR3 is given with its conserved first and last residue. The D gene is left open where the match is weak. A row's size may be missing; if present it is once, few, many or a size class.

.	TRBJ1-6	TRBV6-1	.	CASSEMGQGISPLHF	TGTGCCAGCAGTGAAATGGGGCAGGGGATCTCACCCCTCCACTTT
.	TRBJ1-2	TRBV2	TRBD1	CASSPNRGLNYGYTF	TGTGCCAGCAGTCCGAACAGGGGCCTTAACTATGGCTACACCTTC
.	TRBJ1-4	TRBV11-2	.	CASSLWANEKLFF	TGTGCCAGCAGCTTATGGGCCAATGAAAAACTGTTTTTT
.	TRBJ2-5	TRBV27	TRBD1	CASSSTGGAETQYF	TGTGCCAGCAGTTCCACAGGGGGCGCGGAGACCCAGTACTTC
.	TRBJ1-4	TRBV5-5	.	CASTFFPGEKLFF	TGTGCCAGCACCTTTTTCCCAGGGGAAAAACTGTTTTTT
.	TRBJ2-1	TRBV19	TRBD1	CASRRSGTGVANEQFF	TGTGCCAGCCGTCGTTCCGGGACAGGCGTTGCCAATGAGCAGTTCTTC
.	TRBJ1-1	TRBV5-6	.	CASSYGLAGGVAEAFF	TGTGCCAGCAGCTACGGTTTAGCGGGCGGCGTGGCTGAAGCTTTCTTT
once	TRBJ1-4	TRBV2	TRBD1	CASRWTGGATNEKLFF	TGTGCCAGCAGGTGGACAGGGGGAGCGACTAATGAAAAACTGTTTTTT
.	TRBJ1-6	TRBV2	.	CASSGYSSYNSPLHF	TGTGCCAGCAGTGGTTACAGCTCCTATAATTCACCCCTCCACTTT
once	TRBJ1-1	TRBV5-1	.	CASSLRFLGAEAFF	TGCGCCAGCAGCTTGCGGTTTCTGGGGGCGGAAGCTTTCTTT
.	TRBJ1-1	TRBV5-1	.	CASSPRTSMNTEAFF	TGCGCCAGCAGCCCGCGGACTTCCATGAACACTGAAGCTTTCTTT
.	TRBJ1-5	TRBV19	.	CATSRDSGGSNQPQHF	TGTGCCACCTCCCGGGACTCCGGTGGGAGCAATCAGCCCCAGCATTTT
.	TRBJ1-5	TRBV28	.	CASSFRGHQPQHF	TGTGCCAGCAGTTTCCGAGGCCATCAGCCCCAGCATTTT
.	TRBJ1-2	TRBV12-3/TRBV12-4	TRBD1	CASSLGTVDGYTF	TGTGCCAGCAGTTTGGGGACAGTTGATGGCTACACCTTC
once	TRBJ1-4	TRBV18	TRBD1	CASSPGQANEKLFF	TGTGCCAGCTCACCGGGACAGGCAAATGAAAAACTGTTTTTT
once	TRBJ1-4	TRBV5-4	.	CASSYGGTATNEKLFF	TGTGCCAGCAGCTATGGGGGGACTGCAACTAATGAAAAACTGTTTTTT
.	TRBJ1-5	TRBV6-5	.	CASSYLYGQPQHF	TGTGCCAGCAGTTACTTATATGGCCAGCCCCAGCATTTT
.	TRBJ1-2	TRBV6-5	TRBD1	CASSYRTGGNGYTF	TGTGCCAGCAGTTATCGGACAGGGGGCAATGGCTACACCTTC